This T cell receptor beta chain emerged from a study of beta chain features in type 1 diabetes. The wider study: Patients did not differ from healthy donors in age, gender or cell yield.

Whole-study results and caveats: The naive, central memory and Treg TCRB repertoires of patients appeared to be more similar to one another than those of healthy donors. Patients with Type 1 diabetes showed moderately but significantly shorter TCRB CDR3s in all four CD4+ subsets.

Details on this clone: Its antigen is not identified.

Expressed TCRB transcripts got sequenced, as all isolated RNA was reverse transcribed. Sequenced by immunoSEQ multiplex PCR; TCRdb stores in-frame clones only, minus some. The sample has about 280,000 clones; approximately 15% are singletons. This CDR3 region has 16 residues. Germline V gene data show CDR1 as SGDLS and CDR2 as YYNGEE. J lost 5 bases, V lost 0 bases, and 8 bases had no gene match. The sequence derives from a man aged 18 to 30 with type 1 diabetes. Input material: naive CD4+ T cells from blood. The V gene is TRBV9, the J gene TRBJ2-3, with 8 bases matching TRBD2. The CDR3 nucleotides are TGTGCCAGCAGCGTAGTGAGCGGGAGAGGCGGAGATACGCAGTATTTT. This gives the protein CASSVVSGRGGDTQYF.